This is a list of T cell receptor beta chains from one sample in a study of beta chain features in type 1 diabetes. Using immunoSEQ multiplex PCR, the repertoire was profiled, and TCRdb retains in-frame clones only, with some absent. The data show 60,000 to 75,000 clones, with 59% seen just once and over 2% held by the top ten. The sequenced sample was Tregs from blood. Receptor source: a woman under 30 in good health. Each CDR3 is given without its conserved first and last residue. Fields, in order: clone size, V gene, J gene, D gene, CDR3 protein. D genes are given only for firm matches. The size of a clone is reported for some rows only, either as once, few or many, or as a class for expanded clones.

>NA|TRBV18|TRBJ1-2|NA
ASSPPSGVYGYT
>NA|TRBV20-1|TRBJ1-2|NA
SALSSYGYT
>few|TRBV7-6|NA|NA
ASSLGRGNIYEQY
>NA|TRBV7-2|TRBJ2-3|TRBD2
ASRRAGGSTDTQY
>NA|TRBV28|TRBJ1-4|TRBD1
ASTFGQGVKLF
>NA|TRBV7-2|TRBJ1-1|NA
ASSPVTGITEAF
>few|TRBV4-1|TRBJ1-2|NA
ASSQEVPARRGYT
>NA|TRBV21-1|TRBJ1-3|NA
ASSNGTRTSGNTIY
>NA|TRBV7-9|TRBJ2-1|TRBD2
ASSLASGGFNEQF
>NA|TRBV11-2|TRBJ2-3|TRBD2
ASSLGLASTDTQY
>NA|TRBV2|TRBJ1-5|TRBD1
ASSGVPGQGISNQPQH
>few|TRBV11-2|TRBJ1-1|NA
ASSLGLGFVAF
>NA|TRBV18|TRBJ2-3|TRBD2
ASSPAGVGDTQY
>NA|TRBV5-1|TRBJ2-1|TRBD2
ASSFGGDNEQF
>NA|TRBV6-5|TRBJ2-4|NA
ASSLRTELNIQY
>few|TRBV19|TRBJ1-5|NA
ASSSGKAGQPQH
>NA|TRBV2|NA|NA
ASSGAYEQY
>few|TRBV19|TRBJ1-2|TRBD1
AEDRVHGYT
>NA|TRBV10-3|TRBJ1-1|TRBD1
AIRDRSTEAF
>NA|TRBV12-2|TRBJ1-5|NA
ASRLEGRAHQPQH
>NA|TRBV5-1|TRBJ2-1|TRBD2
ASSPGHLAGVGNEQF
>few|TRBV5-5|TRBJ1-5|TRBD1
ASSPTGDQPQH
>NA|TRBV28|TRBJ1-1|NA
AIQGSYTEAF
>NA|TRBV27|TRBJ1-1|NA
ASSSPGLPRRPEAF
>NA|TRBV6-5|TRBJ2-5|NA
ASSSQQETQY
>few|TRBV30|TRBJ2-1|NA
AWSKNRGGNEQF
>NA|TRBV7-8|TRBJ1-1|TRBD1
ASSQGTANTEAF
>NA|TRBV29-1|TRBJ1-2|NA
SVEGPSQWYYGYT
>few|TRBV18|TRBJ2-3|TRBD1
ASSPVTGGRTDTQY
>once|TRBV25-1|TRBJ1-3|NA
ASSDLRGSGNTIY
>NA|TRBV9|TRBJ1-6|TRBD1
ASSEGTVNSPLH
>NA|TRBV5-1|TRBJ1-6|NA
ASSAGGWSPLH
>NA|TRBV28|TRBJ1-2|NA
ASSHTGHGYT
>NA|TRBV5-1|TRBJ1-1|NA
ASRATAEAF
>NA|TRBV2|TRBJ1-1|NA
ASIGSRVNTEAF
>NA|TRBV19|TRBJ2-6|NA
ASSRTDGANVLT
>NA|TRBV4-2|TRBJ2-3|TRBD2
ASSQVQLAGETDTQY
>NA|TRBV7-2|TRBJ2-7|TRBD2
ASSFSGTSAEQY
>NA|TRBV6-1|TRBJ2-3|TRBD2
ASSDWREGRDTQY
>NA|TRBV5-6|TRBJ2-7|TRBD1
ASSPGQGLGNEQY
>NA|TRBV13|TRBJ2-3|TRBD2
ASSSPLAGGPPDTQY
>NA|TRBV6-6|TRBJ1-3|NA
ASALAGDPGNTIY
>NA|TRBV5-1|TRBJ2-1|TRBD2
ASSPWVKRGLGGEQF
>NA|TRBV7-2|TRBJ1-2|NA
ASSPFTGLGGYT
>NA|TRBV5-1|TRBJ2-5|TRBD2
ASSLGTSQETQY
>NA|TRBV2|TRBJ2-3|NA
ASTYRGLSTDTQY
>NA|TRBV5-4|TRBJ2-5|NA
ASSLKTDSQY
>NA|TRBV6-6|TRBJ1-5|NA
ASRTTQGSGQPQH
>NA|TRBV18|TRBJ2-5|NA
ASTPRVVSSYQETQY
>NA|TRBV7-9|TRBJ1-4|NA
ASSPGVRQLDLEKLF
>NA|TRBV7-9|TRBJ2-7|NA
ASSFRGKQY
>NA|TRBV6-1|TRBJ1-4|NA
ASSRGGVGEKLF
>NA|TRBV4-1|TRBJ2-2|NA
ASSQVGRVNTGELF
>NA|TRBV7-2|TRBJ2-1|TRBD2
ASSFLADNEQF
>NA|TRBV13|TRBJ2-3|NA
ASSARPFPSTDTQY
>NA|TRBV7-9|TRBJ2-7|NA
ASSLSGATAYEQY
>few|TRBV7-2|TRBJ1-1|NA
ASSLGPAIEAF
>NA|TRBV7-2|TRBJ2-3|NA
ASSPQRGTDTQY
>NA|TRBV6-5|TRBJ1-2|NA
ATKQQGSVYGYT
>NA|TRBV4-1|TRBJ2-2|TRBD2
ASSQVSGSGTGELF